These 9 T cell receptor beta chains were sequenced from one sample in a study of cytomegalovirus exposure and HLA in healthy donors. PCR employed 60 Vbeta and 13 Jbeta primers. Measured with immunoSEQ multiplex PCR; TCRdb has only the in-frame clones, and not every one. The sample consists of 90,000 to 120,000 clones, 70% to 85% of them appearing once. The sequencing input was PBMCs. The receptors derive from a woman between 18 and 29 years old in good health and CMV-seropositive.

This chain connects TRBV4-1 to TRBJ2-2; the D gene is possibly TRBD2 (6 bases). The V end lost 4 bases, the J end lost 5 bases, and 11 bases lay between the germline ends. The CDR3 covers 14 residues. The germline V gene encodes CDR1 MGHRA and CDR2 YSYEKL. The CDR3 spells CASSPGGGTGELFF. In DNA form, the CDR3 reads TGCGCCAGCAGCCCCGGTGGGGGGACCGGGGAGCTGTTTTTT.

CDR3 loop: CASSQDASGSYNEQFF. The DNA for the CDR3 is TGCGCCAGCAGCCAAGATGCTAGCGGGAGCTACAATGAGCAGTTCTTC. The rearrangement uses TRBV4-1 and TRBJ2-1, with 10 bases that match TRBD2. The trim removed 0 bases at V and 3 bases at J, leaving 2 bases unmatched. Looked up from germline, CDR1 is MGHRA and CDR2 is YSYEKL. The CDR3 is 16 residues long.

The V and J genes are TRBV4-2 and TRBJ1-3; possible D gene TRBD1, 6 bases. The CDR3 consists of 19 residues. Germline V gives CDR1 LGHNA, CDR2 YNFKEQ. Trimming stripped 0 bases from V and 4 bases from J, with 22 bases between. In DNA form, the CDR3 reads TGTGCCAGCAGCCAAGAAGCCACCTTTGCGGGGGCGCGAGGAAACACCATATATTTT. Residues: CASSQEATFAGARGNTIYF.

Points on this clone: This CDR3 is also generated by other DNA sequences in the sample. The chain uses TRBV30 and TRBJ1-1, with a weak D call TRBD1 (5 bases). The ends were cut back, 5 bases at V and 2 bases at J, with 9 bases in the middle. The CDR3 spans 12 residues. From germline, CDR1 is GTSNPN and CDR2 SVGIG (reference sequence). In nucleotides, the CDR3 is TGTGCCTGGGGGAGGGGAAACACTGAAGCTTTCTTT. It encodes CAWGRGNTEAFF.

The V gene is TRBV13, the J gene TRBJ1-1, with a weak D call TRBD1 (6 bases). Germline V gene sequence: CDR1 PRHDT, CDR2 FYEKMQ (reference sequence). This CDR3 contains 16 residues. Between the trimmed V and J ends, which lost 3 bases and 2 bases, there was a span of 16 bases. The CDR3 spells CASSFGADSLNTEAFF. CDR3 DNA sequence: TGTGCCAGCAGCTTTGGGGCGGACAGCCTTAACACTGAAGCTTTCTTT. Together with reference TRBV13 and TRBJ1-1, the CDR3 gives the full variable domain: AAGVIQSPRHLIKEKRETATLKCYPIPRHDTVYWYQQGPGQDPQFLISFYEKMQSDKGSIPDRFSAQQFSDYHSELNMSSLELGDSALYFCASSFGADSLNTEAFFGQGTRLTVV.

CDR3 DNA sequence: TGTGCCAGCAGCTTACTGGACAACTACGAGCAGTACTTC. It specifies CASSLLDNYEQYF. The chain couples TRBV11-3 to TRBJ2-7; the D gene is possibly TRBD1 (5 bases). V was pared by 2 bases and J by 3 bases, with 8 bases between. The CDR3 has 13 residues. Germline CDR1 SGHNT, CDR2 YENEEA.

The chain is built from TRBV11-3 and TRBJ2-2; no firm D call. Trimming took 0 bases from V and 3 from J, leaving 2 bases between them. Germline CDR1 and CDR2: SGHNT and YENEEA. The CDR3 covers 13 residues. The CDR3 region is CASSLDDTGELFF. CDR3 bases: TGTGCCAGCAGCTTAGACGACACCGGGGAGCTGTTTTTT.

The chain recombines TRBV28 with TRBJ1-5; TRBD1 might be the D (6 bases). V dropped 6 bases and J dropped 0 bases, with 12 bases sitting between them. Germline V gene data show CDR1 as MDHEN and CDR2 as SYDVKM. This CDR3 comprises 15 residues. The chain's CDR3 is CASSTDSDSNQPQHF. The CDR3 DNA follows: TGTGCCAGCAGCACGGACAGTGATAGCAATCAGCCCCAGCATTTT. Supplemented by reference TRBV28 and TRBJ1-5, the full variable domain reads DVKVTQSSRYLVKRTGEKVFLECVQDMDHENMFWYRQDPGLGLRLIYFSYDVKMKEKGDIPEGYSVSREKKERFSLILESASTNQTSMYLCASSTDSDSNQPQHFGDGTRLSIL.

V gene TRBV5-6 combines with J gene TRBJ1-1; tentative D call: TRBD1 (5 bases). The CDR3 totals 14 residues. With 0 bases removed from V and 3 bases from J, the gap between germline ends came to 9 bases. The germline CDR1 and CDR2 sequences are SGHDT and YYEEEE. The CDR3 sequence is CASSLGGLDTEAFF. DNA for the CDR3: TGTGCCAGCAGCTTGGGGGGCCTGGACACTGAAGCTTTCTTT. Together with reference TRBV5-6 and TRBJ1-1, the CDR3 gives the full variable domain: DAGVTQSPTHLIKTRGQQVTLRCSPKSGHDTVSWYQQALGQGPQFIFQYYEEEERQRGNFPDRFSGHQFPNYSSELNVNALLLGDSALYLCASSLGGLDTEAFFGQGTRLTVV.